The next 17 T cell receptor beta chains were all read from a single sample in a study of blood T cell repertoires in COVID-19. The protocol was immunoSEQ multiplex PCR, while the TCRdb copy is restricted to in-frame clones and leaves out a portion. The table records around 200,000 clones, about 83% of them present only once. Input material: peripheral blood. Receptor source: a man aged 50-59 years with active or convalescent COVID-19.

This chain links TRBV3-1 (or the pseudogene TRBV3-2) with TRBJ1-1; D unclear. Germline V gene lookup returns CDR1 LGHDT and CDR2 YNNKEL (reference sequence). CDR3 length: 13 residues. Between the trimmed V and J ends, which lost 1 base and 11 bases, there was a span of 14 bases. The DNA for the CDR3 is TGTGCCAGCAGCCAAGTTGAGGGTATGGACGCTTTCTTT. This translates into CASSQVEGMDAFF.

V gene TRBV29-1 combines with J gene TRBJ1-2; D might be TRBD1 (6 bases). This CDR3 contains 14 residues. The V gene lost 7 bases and the J gene lost 8 bases, with 23 bases spanning the gap. From germline, CDR1 is SQVTM and CDR2 ANQGSEA. The CDR3 DNA sequence: TGCAGCGCTGAGTACGGGGGGCTGGGCGACGGCTACACCTTC. Amino acid sequence: CSAEYGGLGDGYTF.

The gene calls are TRBV19 and TRBJ2-1, with TRBD2 matching over 8 bases. Trimming removed 4 bases from V and 9 bases from J; junction bases left unmatched: 8. There are 14 residues in the CDR3. Germline assignment: CDR1 LNHDA and CDR2 SQIVND (reference sequence). CDR3: CASSSEREFVEQFF. DNA for the CDR3: TGTGCCAGTAGTAGCGAGCGGGAGTTTGTTGAGCAGTTCTTC.

The rearrangement uses TRBV15 and TRBJ2-3; 8 bases match TRBD2. This CDR3 comprises 15 residues. The V segment lost 0 bases and the J segment 10 bases; nucleotides outside the gene matches: 9. Germline lookup yields CDR1 LNHNV and CDR2 YYDKDF (reference sequence). CDR3 amino acids: CATSRDLGGGRAQYF. CDR3 sequence (DNA): TGTGCCACCAGCAGAGATCTCGGGGGGGGCCGGGCGCAGTATTTT. The full variable domain, its missing parts supplied by reference TRBV15 and TRBJ2-3, is DAMVIQNPRYQVTQFGKPVTLSCSQTLNHNVMYWYQQKSSQAPKLLFHYYDKDFNNEADTPDNFQSRRPNTSFCFLDIRSPGLGDTAMYLCATSRDLGGGRAQYFGPGTRLTVL.

The chain is built from TRBV6-5 and TRBJ2-7, with a tentative D call TRBD1 (6 bases). Trimming shortened V by 4 bases and J by 5 bases, and 15 bases separated the two germline ends. The CDR3 has 14 amino acids. Germline CDR1 and CDR2: MNHEY and SVGAGI. The CDR3 loop reads CASSSRGPSDEQYF. The CDR3 coding sequence is TGTGCCAGCAGTTCCAGGGGCCCTTCAGACGAGCAGTACTTC.

The gene calls are TRBV3-1 (or the pseudogene TRBV3-2) and TRBJ2-7; D unresolved. The CDR3 totals 15 residues. Germline V gene data show CDR1 as LGHDT and CDR2 as YNNKEL (reference sequence). V lost 4 bases and J lost 2, with 15 bases in between. The chain's CDR3 is CASSPNSPLAYEQYF. The CDR3 nucleotides read TGTGCCAGCAGCCCTAACTCACCTTTGGCCTACGAGCAGTACTTC.

Only one count was recorded for this clone. This chain uses TRBV5-1 with TRBJ2-7; TRBD2 matches 11 bases. J was trimmed by 7 bases and V by 4 bases; bases with no gene match: 19. Germline CDR1 and CDR2: SGHRS and YFSETQ. CDR3 length: 18 residues. CDR3 nucleotide sequence: TGCGCCAGCAGCCTCTCTCTAGCGGGAGGTTCCCCGGGGGGTGAGCAGTACTTC. Translation gives CASSLSLAGGSPGGEQYF.

This chain links TRBV7-2 with TRBJ1-5; the match to TRBD1 covers 9 bases. CDR1 and CDR2 (germline): SGHTA, FQGNSA. The ends lost 5 bases at V and 7 bases at J; junction bases unmatched: 12. This CDR3 is built from 16 residues. The DNA of the CDR3 is TGTGCCAGCAGCGATGAGTGGACAGGGGTTGAGCAGCCCCAGCATTTT. It specifies CASSDEWTGVEQPQHF.

The CDR3 spells CASSYSGRGSQPQHF. In nucleotides, the CDR3 is TGTGCCAGCAGTTACTCGGGTCGAGGGAGCCAGCCCCAGCATTTT. The J gene is TRBJ1-5, the V gene TRBV6-2 or TRBV6-3; D not certain. Germline CDR1 reads MNHEY; CDR2 reads SVGEGT. Trimming cost V 0 bases and J 7 bases, with 13 bases left between them. The CDR3 contains 15 residues.

The CDR3: CASSMRQGPASNQPQHF. The CDR3 bases are TGTGCCAGCAGTATGCGACAGGGCCCCGCTTCCAATCAGCCCCAGCATTTT. The chain employs TRBV28 and TRBJ1-5; TRBD1 matches 7 bases. The CDR3 runs to 17 residues. V lost 5 bases and J lost 3; bases outside the gene matches: 13. Germline V gene lookup returns CDR1 MDHEN and CDR2 SYDVKM.

This chain joins TRBV10-1 and TRBJ2-7, with 9 bases identical to TRBD2. The CDR3 sequence is 14 residues long. Unmatched junction bases numbered 5, after V lost 3 bases and J lost 5 bases. Germline loops: CDR1 WNHNN, CDR2 SYGVQD (reference sequence). CDR3 sequence reads: CASSEGGRAHEQYF. For the CDR3, the DNA is TGCGCCAGCAGTGAAGGCGGGAGGGCCCACGAGCAGTACTTC.

This chain connects TRBV9 to TRBJ2-7, with D maybe TRBD1 (6 bases). Germline loops: CDR1 SGDLS, CDR2 YYNGEE. The CDR3 is made up of 15 amino acids. The V end lost 3 bases, the J end lost 4 bases, and 17 bases lay between the germline ends. The CDR3 nucleotides read TGTGCCAGCAGCGCATTATCTCAGGGGCCTTACGAGCAGTACTTC. As protein: CASSALSQGPYEQYF.

V usage is TRBV20-1 and J usage is TRBJ2-7, with D possibly TRBD1 on 5 matching bases. V dropped 7 bases and J dropped 6 bases, with 10 bases sitting between them. The germline gives CDR1 DFQATT, CDR2 SNEGSKA (reference sequence). The CDR3 is 10 amino acids. The CDR3 DNA is TGCAGTGTCCAGGGTCGCGAGCAGTACTTC. It specifies CSVQGREQYF.

Here the CDR3 reads CASIEGGDRGREVEAFF. Here the CDR3 DNA reads TGTGCCAGTATAGAGGGGGGGGACAGGGGAAGAGAAGTTGAAGCTTTCTTT. The rearrangement joins TRBV19 to TRBJ1-1; 10 bases map to TRBD1. With V trimmed by 7 bases and J by 7 bases, 18 bases remained unmatched. CDR1 and CDR2 (germline): LNHDA, SQIVND (reference sequence). The CDR3 runs 17 residues. Looking up the rest from reference TRBV19 and TRBJ1-1 gives the full variable domain: DGGITQSPKYLFRKEGQNVTLSCEQNLNHDAMYWYRQDPGQGLRLIYYSQIVNDFQKGDIAEGYSVSREKKESFPLTVTSAQKNPTAFYLCASIEGGDRGREVEAFFGQGTRLTVV.

V and J are TRBV3-1 (or the pseudogene TRBV3-2) and TRBJ2-3, with 8 bases matching TRBD2. Trimming at V came to 5 bases and at J to 4 bases, leaving 8 bases not matched to a gene. The CDR3 loop spans 15 amino acids. The germline gives CDR1 LGHDT, CDR2 YNNKEL (reference sequence). The CDR3 reads CASSRLNGGADTQYF. CDR3 nucleotides: TGTGCCAGCAGCAGACTTAACGGGGGGGCAGATACGCAGTATTTT.

The genes are TRBV30 and TRBJ1-5, with TRBD1 as a possible D gene (5 bases). The CDR3 runs to 15 residues. Trimming removed 1 base at V and 1 base at J, with 11 bases between. Germline values: CDR1 GTSNPN, CDR2 SVGIG (reference sequence). CDR3 sequence: CAWSAGGASNQPQHF. The CDR3 DNA reads TGTGCCTGGAGTGCCGGCGGGGCGAGCAATCAGCCCCAGCATTTT. Looking up the rest from reference TRBV30 and TRBJ1-5 gives the full variable domain: SQTIHQWPATLVQPVGSPLSLECTVEGTSNPNLYWYRQAAGRGLQLLFYSVGIGQISSEVPQNLSASRPQDRQFILSSKKLLLSDSGFYLCAWSAGGASNQPQHFGDGTRLSIL.

V usage is TRBV29-1 and J usage is TRBJ1-1, with a possible D match to TRBD1 (5 bases). The CDR3 has 15 amino acids. Trimming pared 4 bases from V and 4 bases from J, leaving 19 bases between. Per germline, CDR1 SQVTM and CDR2 ANQGSEA. Here the CDR3 DNA reads TGCAGCGTTGCAGGGACTTTAGGGGAGGTCACTGAAGCTTTCTTT. Amino acids: CSVAGTLGEVTEAFF.